Presented here are 21 T cell receptor beta chains from one specimen sequenced in a study of T cell responses to AZD1222 COVID-19 vaccine. Assay: immunoSEQ multiplex PCR; the TCRdb copy retains only in-frame clones and omits some. The table lists 40,000 to 45,000 clones, less than 85% of them singletons. Sample: peripheral blood, taken on day 0 of AZD1222 vaccination. The receptors stem from an adult in good health.

The CDR3 reads CASSRDGNYGYTF. The CDR3 DNA sequence: TGTGCCAGCAGCCGCGACGGGAACTATGGCTACACCTTC. The chain joins TRBV11-2 to TRBJ1-2; D is unresolved. With 5 bases removed from V and 2 bases from J, the gap between germline ends came to 9 bases. The CDR3 is 13 amino acids. CDR1 and CDR2 from the germline V gene are SGHAT and FQNNGV.

This chain joins TRBV19 and TRBJ1-3; D perhaps matches TRBD1 (5 bases). Germline assignment: CDR1 LNHDA and CDR2 SQIVND (reference sequence). V lost 10 bases and J 3 bases, leaving 10 bases between the germline ends. The CDR3 consists of 12 residues. CDR3 residues: CATGRNGNTIYF. CDR3 nucleotides: TGTGCCACGGGACGGAATGGAAACACCATATATTTT.

In its sample, this clone was seen once. The rearrangement uses TRBV7-3 and TRBJ2-3; the D gene could be TRBD1 or TRBD2 (5 bases each). Between the trimmed V and J ends, which lost 5 bases and 0 bases, there was a span of 12 bases. This CDR3 comprises 15 residues. The germline V gene encodes CDR1 SGHTA and CDR2 FQGTGA. The CDR3 loop reads CASSRDGASTDTQYF. In DNA, the CDR3 is TGTGCCAGCAGCCGGGACGGAGCTAGCACAGATACGCAGTATTTT.

The chain recombines TRBV7-3 with TRBJ1-3, with D possibly being TRBD1 (6 bases). V shed 5 bases and J shed 2 bases, with 10 bases lying between them. This CDR3 region has 14 residues. Germline V gene lookup returns CDR1 SGHTA and CDR2 FQGTGA. Written as DNA, the CDR3 is TGTGCCAGCAGCCCCCGGGACACTGGAAACACCATATATTTT. It is translated as CASSPRDTGNTIYF.

This rearrangement joins TRBV28 to TRBJ2-5; possibly TRBD1 for D (5 bases). Between the trimmed V and J ends, which lost 3 bases and 7 bases, there was a span of 15 bases. The length of the CDR3 is 14 residues. Germline V gives CDR1 MDHEN, CDR2 SYDVKM. CDR3 nucleotides: TGTGCCAGCAGTTTTTCCCTAGGGGTGCGGACCCAGTACTTC. Protein sequence: CASSFSLGVRTQYF.

The V and J genes are TRBV6-5 and TRBJ2-7; maybe TRBD1 (6 bases). The CDR3 covers 13 residues. V gave up 5 bases and J gave up 3 bases, with 11 bases separating them. Germline V gene data show CDR1 as MNHEY and CDR2 as SVGAGI. CDR3 nucleotides: TGTGCCAGCAGTCTGGGACACAACTACGAGCAGTACTTC. Translating gives CASSLGHNYEQYF.

The chain joins TRBV5-1 to TRBJ2-7; 9 nucleotides match TRBD1. V lost 0 bases and J lost 2; bases outside the gene matches: 3. CDR1 SGHRS and CDR2 YFSETQ come from the germline V gene. This CDR3 region has 15 residues. The CDR3 loop is CASSLAGTGPYEQYF. The CDR3 DNA follows: TGCGCCAGCAGCTTGGCGGGGACAGGGCCCTACGAGCAGTACTTC.

The DNA for the CDR3 is TGTGCCAGCAGCTCGCGGGACAGGGGGACCGGGGAGCTGTTTTTT. Its translation is CASSSRDRGTGELFF. The genes are TRBV7-9 and TRBJ2-2, with 11 bases matching TRBD1. The CDR3 length is 15 residues. CDR1 is SEHNR, CDR2 FQNEAQ, per germline (reference sequence). V shed 4 bases and J 5 bases; nucleotides not matched to a gene: 3.

The gene calls are TRBV27 and TRBJ1-4; D uncertain. Trimming removed 5 bases from V and 10 bases from J, with 17 bases in between. The CDR3 covers 14 residues. The germline gives CDR1 MNHEY, CDR2 SMNVEV (reference sequence). The CDR3: CASSQLEGIGKLFF. Here the CDR3 DNA reads TGTGCCAGCAGTCAGTTAGAAGGTATCGGAAAACTGTTTTTT. Full variable domain (rest looked up from reference TRBV27 and TRBJ1-4): EAQVTQNPRYLITVTGKKLTVTCSQNMNHEYMSWYRQDPGLGLRQIYYSMNVEVTDKGDVPEGYKVSRKEKRNFPLILESPSPNQTSLYFCASSQLEGIGKLFFGSGTQLSVL.

V is TRBV5-1 and J is TRBJ1-1, with D unclear. Trimming stripped 3 bases from V and 1 base from J, with 10 bases between. This CDR3 region has 14 residues. From germline, CDR1 is SGHRS and CDR2 YFSETQ. The CDR3 DNA reads TGCGCCAGCAGCTCCTCAGCGACGAACACTGAAGCTTTCTTT. This codes for CASSSSATNTEAFF.

The CDR3 sequence is CASSQGFRDLLSYNEQFF. The DNA for the CDR3 is TGTGCCAGCAGCCAGGGTTTCCGGGACCTCCTCTCCTACAATGAGCAGTTCTTC. The chain couples TRBV4-2 to TRBJ2-1; either TRBD1 or TRBD2 may fit D (5 bases each). The ends were cut back, 3 bases at V and 0 bases at J, with 18 bases in the middle. Germline V gene sequence: CDR1 LGHNA, CDR2 YNFKEQ. This CDR3 spans 18 amino acids.

This clone came up a few times. This sequence joins TRBV30 and TRBJ1-1, with no clear D. Germline CDR1 GTSNPN, CDR2 SVGIG (reference sequence). The CDR3 length is 11 residues. The V end lost 3 bases, the J end lost 1 base, and 3 bases lay between the germline ends. The CDR3 coding sequence is TGTGCCTGGAGCTGGAACACTGAAGCTTTCTTT. Its protein product is CAWSWNTEAFF.

The rearrangement uses TRBV19 and TRBJ1-4; D gene ambiguous. CDR1 and CDR2 from the germline V gene are LNHDA and SQIVND (reference sequence). The ends were cut back, 7 bases at V and 3 bases at J, with 9 bases in the middle. This CDR3 comprises 13 residues. CDR3 sequence: CASMETANEKLFF. In DNA form, the CDR3 reads TGTGCCAGTATGGAAACGGCTAATGAAAAACTGTTTTTT.

This sequence joins TRBV19 and TRBJ1-2; weak D call: TRBD1 (5 bases). The CDR3 consists of 14 residues. Germline CDR1 reads LNHDA; CDR2 reads SQIVND (reference sequence). The V end was cut by 5 bases, the J end by 5 bases, with 15 bases between. The CDR3 loop reads CASSSGGVVYGYTF. The CDR3 DNA sequence: TGTGCCAGTAGTTCGGGAGGGGTCGTTTATGGCTACACCTTC. Using reference TRBV19 and TRBJ1-2 for the parts outside the CDR3, the full variable domain is DGGITQSPKYLFRKEGQNVTLSCEQNLNHDAMYWYRQDPGQGLRLIYYSQIVNDFQKGDIAEGYSVSREKKESFPLTVTSAQKNPTAFYLCASSSGGVVYGYTFGSGTRLTVV.

V is TRBV28 and J is TRBJ1-1; D might be TRBD1 (5 bases). V shed 8 bases and J shed 1 base, with 11 bases lying between them. Germline lookup yields CDR1 MDHEN and CDR2 SYDVKM. CDR3 length: 13 residues. CDR3 residues: CASRDFSNTEAFF. The CDR3 coding sequence is TGTGCCAGCCGGGACTTTTCGAACACTGAAGCTTTCTTT. Together with reference TRBV28 and TRBJ1-1, the CDR3 gives the full variable domain: DVKVTQSSRYLVKRTGEKVFLECVQDMDHENMFWYRQDPGLGLRLIYFSYDVKMKEKGDIPEGYSVSREKKERFSLILESASTNQTSMYLCASRDFSNTEAFFGQGTRLTVV.

The table lists this clone with a few counts. The chain combines TRBV6-6 with TRBJ2-5; D call uncertain. CDR3 length: 13 amino acids. V dropped 8 bases and J dropped 4 bases, with 14 bases sitting between them. CDR1 MNHNY and CDR2 SVGAGI come from the germline V gene (reference sequence). The DNA for the CDR3 is TGTGCCAGCCTCTCGACGTCGGGAGAGACCCAGTACTTC. This encodes CASLSTSGETQYF.

In DNA, the CDR3 is TGTGCCAGCACCCTCGAGGGGACAGGGCTTTCACCCCTCCACTTT. This gives the protein CASTLEGTGLSPLHF. The rearrangement links TRBV16 to TRBJ1-6; TRBD1 aligns across 9 bases. V shed 7 bases, J shed 9 bases, and the junction held 10 bases outside the gene matches. CDR3 length: 15 residues. Germline V gives CDR1 KGHSY, CDR2 FQNENV. Combining the CDR3 with reference TRBV16 and TRBJ1-6 gives the whole variable domain GEEVAQTPKHLVRGEGQKAKLYCAPIKGHSYVFWYQQVLKNEFKFLISFQNENVFDETGMPKERFSAKCLPNSPCSLEIQATKLEDSAVYFCASTLEGTGLSPLHFGNGTRLTVT.

The V and J genes are TRBV15 and TRBJ1-1; perhaps TRBD1 as D (5 bases). Trimming removed 0 bases at V and 6 bases at J, with 26 bases between. Per the germline V gene, CDR1 is LNHNV and CDR2 is YYDKDF (reference sequence). CDR3 size: 19 residues. In DNA, the CDR3 is TGTGCCACCAGCAGAGATATAAGTCCGGGTCTCGGCAGGGTCCCTGAAGCTTTCTTT. As protein: CATSRDISPGLGRVPEAFF.

V and J are TRBV6-5 and TRBJ1-3; no clear D. V was trimmed by 6 bases and J by 4 bases, leaving 16 bases between them. Germline CDR1 and CDR2: MNHEY and SVGAGI. This CDR3 is 15 amino acids long. The CDR3, as DNA: TGTGCCAGCAGCCCGACCGCTACGGGGGGAAACACCATATATTTT. Residues: CASSPTATGGNTIYF.

The V call is TRBV27, the J call TRBJ2-2; no reliable D call. Germline V lookup: CDR1 MNHEY, CDR2 SMNVEV (reference sequence). The germline V and J ends were trimmed by 3 bases and 1 base, with 6 bases remaining between them. The length of the CDR3 is 14 residues. CDR3 sequence: CASSFSRNTGELFF. The CDR3 DNA reads TGTGCCAGCAGTTTCTCGAGGAACACCGGGGAGCTGTTTTTT.

The V call is TRBV19, the J call TRBJ1-5; D remains unclear. Looked up from germline, CDR1 is LNHDA and CDR2 is SQIVND (reference sequence). The length of the CDR3 is 14 residues. The V end lost 5 bases, the J end lost 0 bases, and 8 bases lay between the germline ends. The CDR3 region is CASSDTTSNQPQHF. In nucleotides, the CDR3 is TGTGCCAGTAGTGACACGACTAGCAATCAGCCCCAGCATTTT. Filled out from reference TRBV19 and TRBJ1-5, the complete variable domain reads DGGITQSPKYLFRKEGQNVTLSCEQNLNHDAMYWYRQDPGQGLRLIYYSQIVNDFQKGDIAEGYSVSREKKESFPLTVTSAQKNPTAFYLCASSDTTSNQPQHFGDGTRLSIL.